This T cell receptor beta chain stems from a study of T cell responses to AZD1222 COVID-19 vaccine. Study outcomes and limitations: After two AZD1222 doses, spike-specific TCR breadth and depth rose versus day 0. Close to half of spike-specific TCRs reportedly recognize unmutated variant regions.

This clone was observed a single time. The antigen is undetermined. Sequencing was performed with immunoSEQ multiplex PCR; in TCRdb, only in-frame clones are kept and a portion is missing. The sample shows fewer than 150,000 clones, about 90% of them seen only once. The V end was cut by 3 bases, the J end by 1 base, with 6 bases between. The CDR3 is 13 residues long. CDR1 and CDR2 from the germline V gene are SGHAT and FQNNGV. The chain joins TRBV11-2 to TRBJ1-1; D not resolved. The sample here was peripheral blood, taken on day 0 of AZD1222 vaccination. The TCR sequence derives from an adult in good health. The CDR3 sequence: CASSFVRNTEAFF. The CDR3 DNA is TGTGCCAGCAGCTTCGTCAGGAACACTGAAGCTTTCTTT.